This record concerns one TCR beta chain sequence. Its cognate antigen is unknown. 60 Vbeta and 13 Jbeta primers were used in PCR. The method was immunoSEQ multiplex PCR; TCRdb's version includes in-frame clones alone and lacks a portion of them. This sample carries fewer than 200,000 clones, about 80% of them seen once, and the ten largest clones take around 0.96%. This entry comes from a study of cytomegalovirus exposure and HLA in healthy donors. Findings and caveats of the study: Beyond CMV serostatus, there was no information to go on about immune exposure.

This CDR3 spans 14 amino acids. Trimming shortened V by 3 bases and J by 0 bases, and 3 bases separated the two germline ends. The V gene's germline CDR1 is SNHLY and CDR2 FYNNEI. This receptor was taken from a woman aged 45-65 years in good health and CMV-seropositive. This chain uses TRBV2 with TRBJ2-6; D is uncertain. Material: PBMCs. The CDR3, as DNA: TGTGCCAGCAGTGATTACTCTGGGGCCAACGTCCTGACTTTC. Translated, it gives CASSDYSGANVLTF. The full variable domain, completed using reference TRBV2 and TRBJ2-6, is EPEVTQTPSHQVTQMGQEVILRCVPISNHLYFYWYRQILGQKVEFLVSFYNNEISEKSEIFDDQFSVERPDGSNFTLKIRSTKLEDSAMYFCASSDYSGANVLTFGAGSRLTVL.